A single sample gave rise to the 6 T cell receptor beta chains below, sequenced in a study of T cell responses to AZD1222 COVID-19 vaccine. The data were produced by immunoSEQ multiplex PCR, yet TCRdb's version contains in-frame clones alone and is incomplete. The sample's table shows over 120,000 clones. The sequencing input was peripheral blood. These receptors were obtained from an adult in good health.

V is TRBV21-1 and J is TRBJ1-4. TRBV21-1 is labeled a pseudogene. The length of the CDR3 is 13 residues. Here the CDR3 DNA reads TGTGCCAGCCGAGGGGCACTGGATGAAAAACTGTTTTTT. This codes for CASRGALDEKLFF.

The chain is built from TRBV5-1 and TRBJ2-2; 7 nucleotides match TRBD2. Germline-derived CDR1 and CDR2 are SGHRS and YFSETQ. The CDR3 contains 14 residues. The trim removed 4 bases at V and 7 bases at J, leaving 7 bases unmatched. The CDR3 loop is CASSVTSASGELFF. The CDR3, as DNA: TGCGCCAGCAGCGTAACTAGCGCCAGCGGGGAGCTGTTTTTT. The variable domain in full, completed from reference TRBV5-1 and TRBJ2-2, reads KAGVTQTPRYLIKTRGQQVTLSCSPISGHRSVSWYQQTPGQGLQFLFEYFSETQRNKGNFPGRFSGRQFSNSRSEMNVSTLELGDSALYLCASSVTSASGELFFGEGSRLTVL.

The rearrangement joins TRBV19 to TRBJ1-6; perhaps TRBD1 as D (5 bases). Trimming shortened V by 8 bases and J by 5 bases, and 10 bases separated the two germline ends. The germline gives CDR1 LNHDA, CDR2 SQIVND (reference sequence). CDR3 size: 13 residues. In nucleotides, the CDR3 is TGTGCCAGTGGGGGGGGTAATAATTCACCCCTCCACTTT. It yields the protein CASGGGNNSPLHF. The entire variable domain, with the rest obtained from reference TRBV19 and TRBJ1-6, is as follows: DGGITQSPKYLFRKEGQNVTLSCEQNLNHDAMYWYRQDPGQGLRLIYYSQIVNDFQKGDIAEGYSVSREKKESFPLTVTSAQKNPTAFYLCASGGGNNSPLHFGNGTRLTVT.

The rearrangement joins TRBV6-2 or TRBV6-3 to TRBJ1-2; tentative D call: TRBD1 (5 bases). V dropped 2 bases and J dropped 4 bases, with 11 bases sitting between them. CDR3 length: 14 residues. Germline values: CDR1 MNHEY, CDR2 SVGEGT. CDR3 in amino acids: CASSYEGLGYGYTF. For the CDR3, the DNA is TGTGCCAGCAGTTACGAGGGACTCGGCTATGGCTACACCTTC.

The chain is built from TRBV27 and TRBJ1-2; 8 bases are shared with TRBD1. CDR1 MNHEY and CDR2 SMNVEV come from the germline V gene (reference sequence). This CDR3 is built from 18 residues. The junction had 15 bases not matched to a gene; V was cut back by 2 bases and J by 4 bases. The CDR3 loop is CASSLKPGGGSSRYGYTF. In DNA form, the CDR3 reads TGTGCCAGCAGTTTAAAGCCAGGGGGCGGATCCTCTCGCTATGGCTACACCTTC.

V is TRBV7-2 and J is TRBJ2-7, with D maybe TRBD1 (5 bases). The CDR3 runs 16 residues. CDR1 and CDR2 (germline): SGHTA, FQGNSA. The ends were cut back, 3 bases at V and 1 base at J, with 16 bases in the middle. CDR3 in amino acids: CASSFFAREVSYEQYF. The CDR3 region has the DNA TGTGCCAGCAGCTTTTTCGCCAGGGAAGTTTCCTACGAGCAGTACTTC. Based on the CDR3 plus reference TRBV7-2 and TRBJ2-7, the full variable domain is GAGVSQSPSNKVTEKGKDVELRCDPISGHTALYWYRQSLGQGLEFLIYFQGNSAPDKSGLPSDRFSAERTGGSVSTLTIQRTQQEDSAVYLCASSFFAREVSYEQYFGPGTRLTVT.